Listed here are 5 T cell receptor beta chains from one sample, sequenced in a study of spatial heterogeneity in lung cancer. TCRdb called the 5' RACE reads again in MiXCR, with one record for every CDR3 protein. This table has more than 20,000 distinct CDR3 sequences, roughly 4.6% appearing once. Sample time point: sample taken at primary tumor resection. Unsorted tumor, nontumor lung tissue or cryopreserved PBMC supplied the whole RNA. The sequences come from PBMCs, collected at surgery. The receptors stem from a male donor with early-stage non-small cell lung cancer.

This clonotype has at least ten counts. The chain employs TRBV5-1 and TRBJ2-7, with D tentatively TRBD1 (5 bases). The CDR3 is 14 amino acids. Trimming took off 2 bases at V and 0 bases at J, with 9 bases between the two ends. From germline, CDR1 is SGHRS and CDR2 YFSETQ. CDR3 region: CASSLQVSSYEQYF. CDR3 in DNA: TGCGCCAGCAGCTTACAGGTCAGCTCCTACGAGCAGTACTTC.

This clonotype has a count of ten or more. The V and J genes are TRBV7-8 and TRBJ1-1; TRBD1 matches 9 bases. Germline V gene sequence: CDR1 SGHVS, CDR2 FQNEAQ. The CDR3 has 17 amino acids. The V segment lost 5 bases and the J segment 3 bases; nucleotides outside the gene matches: 13. CDR3 in amino acids: CASSPSDRGVGYTEAFF. DNA of the CDR3: TGTGCCAGCAGCCCTTCGGACAGGGGAGTAGGGTACACTGAAGCTTTCTTT.

This clonotype was recorded many times. The genes are TRBV10-3 and TRBJ2-1, with D unresolved. CDR1 and CDR2 from the germline V gene are ENHRY and SYGVKD. V was pared by 4 bases and J by 0 bases, with 13 bases between. The CDR3 sequence is 16 residues long. Written as DNA, the CDR3 is TGTGCCATCAGTGTCTCCCCCCAGACCTCCTACAATGAGCAGTTCTTC. It yields the protein CAISVSPQTSYNEQFF.

This clonotype was found many times. The chain links TRBV7-3 to TRBJ2-1; no reliable D call. Per germline, CDR1 SGHTA and CDR2 FQGTGA. The length of the CDR3 is 13 residues. V was pared by 0 bases and J by 6 bases, with 6 bases between. The CDR3 bases are TGTGCCAGCAGCTTAACTCAAATCAATGAGCAGTTCTTC. Its protein is CASSLTQINEQFF.

This clonotype was seen many times. The V gene is TRBV4-1, the J gene TRBJ2-1, with 11 bases aligning to TRBD2. This CDR3 comprises 16 residues. Germline V gene sequence: CDR1 MGHRA, CDR2 YSYEKL. V was pared by 3 bases and J by 5 bases, with 6 bases of the junction left unmatched. The CDR3 reads CASSHPTSGSHNEQFF. The CDR3 DNA follows: TGCGCCAGCAGCCATCCCACTAGCGGGAGCCACAATGAGCAGTTCTTC.